The clone carrying this T cell receptor beta chain came up many times. What it recognizes is unknown. V gave up 8 bases and J gave up 3 bases; unmatched junction bases: 5. The length of the CDR3 is 13 residues. Germline V gene lookup returns CDR1 KGHSH and CDR2 LQKENI. A single record per CDR3 protein comes from TCRdb applying MiXCR to the 5' RACE reads. The sample lists under 70,000 distinct CDR3 sequences; 3% to 4% were seen once. These data belong to a study of neurological immune-mediated disorders. General study findings and limits: None of the CDR3 amino acid sequences in expanded clones turned up in more than one subject, which points to private repertoires in all groups.

The chain couples TRBV18 to TRBJ2-7; 9 nucleotides agree with TRBD2. The source material was PBMCs. This sequence originates from a woman aged 60-70 years with multiple sclerosis. CDR3 loop: CASAGLAGYEQYF. The CDR3 bases are TGTGCCAGCGCGGGACTAGCAGGCTACGAGCAGTACTTC.